Below are 19 T cell receptor beta chains sequenced from a single sample in a study of blood T cell repertoires in COVID-19. TCRdb's table, derived via immunoSEQ multiplex PCR, lists solely in-frame clones and lacks some. This table holds approximately 75,000 clones, about 79% found once. Sequenced material: peripheral blood. The source is a woman between 50 and 59 years old with acute or convalescent COVID-19.

The rearrangement uses TRBV7-2 and TRBJ2-7; 10 positions match TRBD2. CDR3 length: 16 amino acids. CDR1 SGHTA and CDR2 FQGNSA come from the germline V gene. Losses at the gene ends were 5 bases for V and 4 bases for J; bases not matched to a gene: 11. The CDR3 coding sequence is TGTGCCAGCAGCGAAGTTAGCGGGGGGTACCCTTACGAGCAGTACTTC. Protein product: CASSEVSGGYPYEQYF.

This chain links TRBV9 with TRBJ2-7, with D possibly matching TRBD2 (6 bases). The CDR3 runs to 14 residues. Per germline, CDR1 SGDLS and CDR2 YYNGEE. The V end lost 2 bases, the J end lost 7 bases, and 16 bases lay between the germline ends. The CDR3 sequence: CASSVGGAPGEQYF. CDR3 DNA: TGTGCCAGCAGCGTTGGCGGGGCCCCGGGGGAGCAGTACTTC.

This chain links TRBV6-5 with TRBJ1-2, with D tentatively TRBD1 (6 bases). This CDR3 is built from 12 residues. V lost 8 bases to trimming and J lost 3 bases, with 10 bases between them. Per germline, CDR1 MNHEY and CDR2 SVGAGI. CDR3 amino acids: CASGNRDYGYTF. CDR3 DNA: TGTGCCAGCGGTAACAGGGACTATGGCTACACCTTC.

The rearrangement uses TRBV10-3 and TRBJ2-2; TRBD2 agrees at 8 bases. The germline gives CDR1 ENHRY, CDR2 SYGVKD. The CDR3 is 16 residues long. J was trimmed by 0 bases and V by 4 bases; bases with no gene match: 4. CDR3 residues: CAISARGGPNTGELFF. As DNA, the CDR3 is TGTGCCATCAGTGCTCGCGGGGGGCCGAACACCGGGGAGCTGTTTTTT.

In DNA form, the CDR3 reads TGTGCGACCGGACAGGGAGTAGGTCCCCTCCACTTT. Amino acids: CATGQGVGPLHF. This chain uses TRBV2 with TRBJ1-6; 8 nucleotides agree with TRBD1. CDR3 size: 12 residues. CDR1 and CDR2 from the germline V gene are SNHLY and FYNNEI.

The chain recombines TRBV6-4 with TRBJ2-1; TRBD2 aligns across 8 bases. The CDR3 runs to 15 residues. Germline V lookup: CDR1 MRHNA, CDR2 SNTAGT. The V gene end was trimmed by 4 bases and the J gene end by 3 bases; junction bases not matched to a gene: 5. In DNA, the CDR3 is TGTGCCAGCAGTGCGACTAGCGCGAGCTACAATGAGCAGTTCTTC. This encodes CASSATSASYNEQFF.

The V call is TRBV18, the J call TRBJ2-5; 10 bases match TRBD2. The CDR3 contains 14 residues. Germline V CDR1 and CDR2: KGHSH, LQKENI. V lost 2 bases, J lost 4 bases, and 1 base stayed unmatched. Written as DNA, the CDR3 is TGTGCCAGCTCACCATCTAGCGGGGGAGAGACCCAGTACTTC. Its protein is CASSPSSGGETQYF.

This clone was seen a single time. This chain links TRBV7-3 with TRBJ1-1; TRBD1 aligns across 7 bases. CDR3 length: 14 residues. Looked up from germline, CDR1 is SGHTA and CDR2 is FQGTGA. V lost 5 bases to trimming and J lost 5 bases; unmatched junction nucleotides: 8. CDR3 in DNA: TGTGCCAGCAGCCCCCGACAGGGAGGTACTGAAGCTTTCTTT. Translating it yields CASSPRQGGTEAFF.

The J gene is TRBJ1-6, the V gene TRBV7-9; 12 bases are a match to TRBD1. In germline, CDR1 is SEHNR, CDR2 FQNEAQ (reference sequence). The CDR3 is made up of 17 amino acids. V trimming: 5 bases; J trimming: 7 bases; junction bases outside the gene matches: 9. For the CDR3, the DNA is TGTGCCAGCAGCCCTGGGACAGGGGGCGCTGGAAATTCACCCCTCCACTTT. Its translation: CASSPGTGGAGNSPLHF. Based on the CDR3 plus reference TRBV7-9 and TRBJ1-6, the full variable domain is DTGVSQNPRHKITKRGQNVTFRCDPISEHNRLYWYRQTLGQGPEFLTYFQNEAQLEKSRLLSDRFSAERPKGSFSTLEIQRTEQGDSAMYLCASSPGTGGAGNSPLHFGNGTRLTVT.

The V gene is TRBV6-2 or TRBV6-3, the J gene TRBJ2-5; 8 bases match TRBD2. V was pared by 4 bases and J by 5 bases, with 12 bases of the junction left unmatched. Germline V lookup: CDR1 MNHEY, CDR2 SVGEGT. The CDR3 consists of 16 residues. The CDR3 nucleotides are TGTGCCAGCAGTTCGGGGGGGGCGTTGGGCCGGGAGACCCAGTACTTC. As protein: CASSSGGALGRETQYF.

The chain is built from TRBV3-1 (or the pseudogene TRBV3-2) and TRBJ2-3; a weak D match, TRBD1 (5 bases). This CDR3 comprises 17 residues. Per germline, CDR1 LGHDT and CDR2 YNNKEL (reference sequence). The V end lost 2 bases, the J end lost 1 base, and 16 bases lay between the germline ends. The CDR3 loop reads CASSQRAWTRGTDTQYF. CDR3 nucleotide sequence: TGTGCCAGCAGCCAACGTGCGTGGACACGAGGCACAGATACGCAGTATTTT.

V and J are TRBV7-2 and TRBJ2-1; no clear D gene. Trimming pared 6 bases from V and 5 bases from J, leaving 8 bases between. From germline, CDR1 is SGHTA and CDR2 FQGNSA. The CDR3 totals 12 residues. CDR3 sequence: CASSPTNNEQFF. CDR3 nucleotide sequence: TGTGCCAGCAGTCCTACGAACAATGAGCAGTTCTTC.

The chain carries TRBV7-8 and TRBJ2-5, with 13 bases identical to TRBD2. The CDR3 runs 17 residues. Germline V gene sequence: CDR1 SGHVS, CDR2 FQNEAQ. J was trimmed by 1 base and V by 3 bases; bases with no gene match: 5. Here the CDR3 reads CASSFGTSGDSQETQYF. The CDR3 nucleotides are TGTGCCAGCAGCTTTGGGACTAGCGGGGACTCCCAAGAGACCCAGTACTTC.

This chain links TRBV6-4 with TRBJ2-1; D gene uncertain. The CDR3 contains 13 residues. V was trimmed by 3 bases and J by 9 bases, leaving 12 bases between them. The germline CDR1 and CDR2 sequences are MRHNA and SNTAGT. The CDR3 region has the DNA TGTGCCAGCAGTGAATATGAGATTGGTGAGCAGTTCTTC. Its translation: CASSEYEIGEQFF.

J is TRBJ1-2 and V is TRBV5-1; TRBD1 might be the D (5 bases). V lost 0 bases and J lost 7, with 16 bases in between. Germline V lookup: CDR1 SGHRS, CDR2 YFSETQ. CDR3 size: 15 residues. The CDR3 DNA reads TGCGCCAGCAGCTTGGACGGCAGGGTCGTAGGTGGCTACACCTTC. It encodes CASSLDGRVVGGYTF.

J is TRBJ2-7 and V is TRBV6-6; TRBD2 matches 7 bases. The CDR3 is 14 amino acids. Germline loops: CDR1 MNHNY, CDR2 SVGAGI (reference sequence). V shed 5 bases and J 5 bases; nucleotides not matched to a gene: 9. CDR3 residues: CASSDWGGVHEQYF. In DNA, the CDR3 is TGTGCCAGCAGTGACTGGGGGGGGGTCCACGAGCAGTACTTC.

J is TRBJ1-6 and V is TRBV3-1 (or the pseudogene TRBV3-2), with TRBD1 identical over 7 bases. The CDR3 consists of 16 residues. CDR1 and CDR2 from the germline V gene are LGHDT and YNNKEL (reference sequence). Losses at the gene ends were 3 bases for V and 7 bases for J; bases not matched to a gene: 9. CDR3 region: CASSQTPGQINSPLHF. The CDR3 DNA reads as TGTGCCAGCAGCCAGACACCGGGACAGATAAATTCACCCCTCCACTTT.

The chain couples TRBV24-1 to TRBJ2-2; perhaps TRBD2 as D (6 bases). Between the trimmed V and J ends, which lost 3 bases and 6 bases, there was a span of 13 bases. This CDR3 is 15 amino acids long. The germline V gene has CDR1 KGHDR and CDR2 SFDVKD. The CDR3 region is CATSDPRWGAGELFF. CDR3 in DNA: TGTGCCACCAGTGATCCAAGGTGGGGGGCCGGGGAGCTGTTTTTT.

The chain uses TRBV10-1 and TRBJ1-6; weak D call: TRBD1 (5 bases). CDR1 and CDR2 (germline): WNHNN, SYGVQD (reference sequence). Trimming removed 7 bases at V and 7 bases at J, with 14 bases between. The CDR3 spans 14 residues. The CDR3 DNA sequence: TGCGCCAGCATGAACGCGGGGCAGAATTCACCCCTCCACTTT. Its protein product is CASMNAGQNSPLHF.